This T cell receptor (beta chain) was captured by sequencing in a study of blood T cell repertoires in COVID-19. Clones were read by immunoSEQ multiplex PCR, and TCRdb kept only the in-frame ones, dropping some. The table has about 60,000 clones, 70% to 80% seen once. V was shortened by 3 bases and J by 6 bases, with 9 bases between the two germline ends. Looked up from germline, CDR1 is WSHSY and CDR2 is SAAADI. The CDR3 spans 13 residues. V usage is TRBV10-2 and J usage is TRBJ2-4; the D gene is possibly TRBD2 (6 bases). Sequenced material: peripheral blood. This TCR was recovered from a human donor in a cohort sampled during active COVID-19. The CDR3 DNA reads as TGCGCCAGCAGTGAAAAGGGAGGAAACATTCAGTACTTC. Translation: CASSEKGGNIQYF.